The present T cell receptor beta chain was sequenced within a study of CD8 T cells in ankylosing spondylitis. Overall study results and limits: Prior work had noted some motif variants in reactive arthritis blood and synovial fluid. Disease-linked clones had a CD8+ phenotype and relatively low frequency in peripheral blood. Significant enrichment of disease-linked clones was reportedly seen in matched ankylosing spondylitis synovial fluid. It appeared that ankylosing spondylitis blood was characterized by a TCR beta motif of seven or eight highly homologous variants.

This clonotype has just a few counts. Its antigen is unknown. V was cut by 3 bases and J by 4 bases, with 15 bases left in between. Germline CDR1 is SGHTA and CDR2 is FQGNSA. This CDR3 region has 15 residues. Quantitative 5'-RACE with molecular barcodes generated TCR beta libraries. TCRdb redid the calling of the 5' RACE reads with MiXCR, one entry per CDR3 protein. The table lists more than 650,000 distinct CDR3 sequences, over 9.5% of them singletons, with roughly 0.51% in the top ten. The chain carries TRBV7-2 and TRBJ1-1; the D gene is possibly TRBD1 (5 bases). Specimen: blood, either unsorted or a sorted T cell fraction (not recorded which). The sequence came from a male donor with ankylosing spondylitis. CDR3 residues: CASSFAGGGGTEAFF. The CDR3 region has the DNA TGTGCCAGCAGCTTTGCGGGAGGCGGGGGCACTGAAGCTTTCTTT.